Following are 10 T cell receptor beta chains from one sample sequenced in a study of T-cell reconstitution after alpha-beta-depleted transplantation in children. Unique molecular identifiers tagged the TCRbeta library. MiXCR, applied by TCRdb to the PCR reads, yields one record per CDR3 protein. The sample yields about 140,000 distinct CDR3 sequences, 7.5% to 9% seen once. Sequencing used PBMCs, mostly from graft donor cells, obtained 180 days after TCRalphabeta/CD19-depleted stem cell transplant. The receptors originated from a female patient under 10 years old who had a stem cell transplant for congenital amegakaryocytic thrombocytopenia, so the T cells may come from the graft donor.

This clonotype was seen a handful of times. The rearrangement links TRBV30 to TRBJ1-1; D is unresolved. Trimming pared 0 bases from V and 0 bases from J, leaving 5 bases between. The CDR3 extends over 13 amino acids. Germline V gene sequence: CDR1 GTSNPN, CDR2 SVGIG (reference sequence). CDR3 nucleotides: TGTGCCTGGAGTGTCGGGGTGAACACTGAAGCTTTCTTT. It encodes CAWSVGVNTEAFF.

V is TRBV29-1 and J is TRBJ2-7; TRBD1 aligns across 9 bases. The CDR3 totals 13 residues. V was pared by 6 bases and J by 7 bases, with 10 bases of the junction left unmatched. Germline CDR1 SQVTM, CDR2 ANQGSEA. CDR3 loop: CSVVRDRVGEQYF. The CDR3 bases are TGCAGCGTGGTCCGGGACAGGGTAGGGGAGCAGTACTTC.

This clonotype has more than one count but fewer than ten. The chain combines TRBV12-3 or TRBV12-4 with TRBJ1-4, with 12 bases lining up with TRBD1. The V and J ends lost 6 bases and 8 bases, in that order; junction bases with no gene match: 4. The CDR3 has 14 amino acids. CDR3 coding DNA: TGTGCCAGCAGCCTGGGACAGGGGGCAGAAAAACTGTTTTTT. Protein sequence: CASSLGQGAEKLFF.

This clonotype was detected many times. The chain is built from TRBV12-5 and TRBJ2-5, with D unclear. Trimming cost V 0 bases and J 6 bases, with 17 bases left between them. The CDR3 runs 16 residues. Germline assignment: CDR1 LGHNT and CDR2 FRNRAP. The CDR3 here is CASGLVTRPWSKTQYF. In nucleotides, the CDR3 is TGTGCTAGTGGTTTGGTAACTCGACCATGGAGTAAGACCCAGTACTTC.

This clonotype was detected only a few times. The rearrangement uses TRBV27 and TRBJ2-3; 7 bases fit TRBD2. Per the germline V gene, CDR1 is MNHEY and CDR2 is SMNVEV (reference sequence). Trimming removed 5 bases from V and 1 base from J; junction bases left unmatched: 6. This CDR3 has 15 amino acids. As DNA, the CDR3 is TGTGCCAGCAGTCTCCGACTAGCTGGCACAGATACGCAGTATTTT. As protein: CASSLRLAGTDTQYF.

This clonotype was recorded many times. Compared with germline, one end of the junction differs, possibly owing to a read error. This chain's CDR3 is CASSQPQHF. The CDR3 DNA sequence: TGTGCCAGCAGTCAGCCCCAGCATTTT. The chain links TRBV12-3 or TRBV12-4 to TRBJ1-5; D is uncertain. The length of the CDR3 is 9 residues.

This clonotype was seen a single time. Possible read error: a much larger clone is one base away. The rearrangement joins TRBV10-3 to TRBJ1-2; D gene ambiguous. Germline CDR1 and CDR2: ENHRY and SYGVKD. The CDR3 loop spans 19 amino acids. Trimming pared 0 bases from V and 4 bases from J, leaving 24 bases between. For the CDR3, the DNA is TGTGCCATCAGTGAGTCCCCGTGGGCCGGGTCCCCAAATTTCTATGGCTACACCTTC. Its protein is CAISESPWAGSPNFYGYTF.

This clonotype was counted a few times. The rearrangement links TRBV6-5 to TRBJ2-1; 8 bases are shared with TRBD2. CDR1 and CDR2 (germline): MNHEY, SVGAGI. The length of the CDR3 is 16 residues. V trimming: 0 bases; J trimming: 3 bases; junction bases outside the gene matches: 4. The CDR3 sequence is CASSYSKAGVYNEQFF. DNA for the CDR3: TGTGCCAGCAGTTACTCGAAAGCGGGAGTCTACAATGAGCAGTTCTTC.

This clonotype was detected many times. This sequence joins TRBV7-2 and TRBJ2-1; the match to TRBD2 covers 14 bases. Looked up from germline, CDR1 is SGHTA and CDR2 is FQGNSA. Germline trimming cut 7 bases from V and 7 bases from J; bases unmatched to any gene: 9. The CDR3 loop spans 16 amino acids. The CDR3 here is CASTLAGTSGGNEQFF. CDR3 nucleotide sequence: TGTGCCAGCACCCTAGCCGGGACTAGCGGGGGTAATGAGCAGTTCTTC.

This clonotype was picked up many times. The chain joins TRBV5-1 to TRBJ1-6, with TRBD1 identical over 7 bases. Germline V gene data show CDR1 as SGHRS and CDR2 as YFSETQ. Trimming removed 1 base from V and 9 bases from J; junction bases left unmatched: 10. This CDR3 is built from 16 residues. The chain's CDR3 is CASSLSGSRGSSPLHF. DNA of the CDR3: TGCGCCAGCAGCTTGTCCGGGTCCAGGGGGAGTTCACCCCTCCACTTT.